The entry below describes one T cell receptor beta chain. The antigen is undetermined. The sample originates from a study of PD-1 blockade in classical Hodgkin lymphoma. Study conclusions and caveats: Diversity similar to that of newly diagnosed patients was seen at baseline in complete responders. Reasons behind the repertoire differences stay unclear, perhaps disease activity or earlier therapy.

Germline CDR1 SGHDT, CDR2 YYEEEE. There are 16 residues in the CDR3. V was clipped by 6 bases and J by 3 bases; unmatched bases: 8. Here immunoSEQ multiplex PCR was the method, and the copy in TCRdb shows in-frame clones only, minus some. The table lists roughly 92,000 clones, about nine tenths of them singletons. Each and every patient relapsed after autologous stem cell transplantation, and patients got differing brentuximab vedotin exposure. Best overall response was complete response, partial response or progressive disease in these relapsed/refractory classical Hodgkin lymphoma patients. The TCR comes from a human donor with classical Hodgkin lymphoma. This sample comprised peripheral blood mononuclear cells (PBMCs), obtained at baseline. This rearrangement joins TRBV5-6 to TRBJ2-1, with 11 bases matching TRBD2. This chain's CDR3 is CASNYLGLADYNEQFF. As DNA, the CDR3 is TGTGCCAGCAACTATTTGGGACTAGCGGACTACAATGAGCAGTTCTTC. Full variable domain (outside the CDR3, taken from reference TRBV5-6 and TRBJ2-1): DAGVTQSPTHLIKTRGQQVTLRCSPKSGHDTVSWYQQALGQGPQFIFQYYEEEERQRGNFPDRFSGHQFPNYSSELNVNALLLGDSALYLCASNYLGLADYNEQFFGPGTRLTVL.